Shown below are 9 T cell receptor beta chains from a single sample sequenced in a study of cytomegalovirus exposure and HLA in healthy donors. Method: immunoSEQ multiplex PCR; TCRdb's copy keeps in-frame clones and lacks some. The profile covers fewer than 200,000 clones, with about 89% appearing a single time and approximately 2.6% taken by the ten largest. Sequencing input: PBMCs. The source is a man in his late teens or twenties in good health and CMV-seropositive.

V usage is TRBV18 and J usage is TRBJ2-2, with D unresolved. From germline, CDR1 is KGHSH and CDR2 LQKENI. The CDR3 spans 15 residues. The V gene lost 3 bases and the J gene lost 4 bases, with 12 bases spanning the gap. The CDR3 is CASSPAVYGTGELFF. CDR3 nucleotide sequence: TGTGCCAGCTCACCCGCGGTTTACGGCACCGGGGAGCTGTTTTTT.

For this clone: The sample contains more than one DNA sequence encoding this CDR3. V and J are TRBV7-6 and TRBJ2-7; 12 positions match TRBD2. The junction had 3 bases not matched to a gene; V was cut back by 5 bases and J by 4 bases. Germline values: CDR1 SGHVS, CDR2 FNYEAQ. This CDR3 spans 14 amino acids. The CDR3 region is CASSLTSGSYEQYF. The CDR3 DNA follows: TGTGCCAGCAGCCTGACTAGCGGGAGTTACGAGCAGTACTTC.

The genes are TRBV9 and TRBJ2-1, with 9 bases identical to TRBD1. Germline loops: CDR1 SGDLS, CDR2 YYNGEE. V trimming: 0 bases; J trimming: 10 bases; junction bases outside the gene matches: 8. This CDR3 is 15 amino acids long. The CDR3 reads CASSVGTGVLGEQFF. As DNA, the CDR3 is TGTGCCAGCAGCGTAGGGACAGGGGTCTTGGGGGAGCAGTTCTTC. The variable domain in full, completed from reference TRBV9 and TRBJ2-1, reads DSGVTQTPKHLITATGQRVTLRCSPRSGDLSVYWYQQSLDQGLQFLIQYYNGEERAKGNILERFSAQQFPDLHSELNLSSLELGDSALYFCASSVGTGVLGEQFFGPGTRLTVL.

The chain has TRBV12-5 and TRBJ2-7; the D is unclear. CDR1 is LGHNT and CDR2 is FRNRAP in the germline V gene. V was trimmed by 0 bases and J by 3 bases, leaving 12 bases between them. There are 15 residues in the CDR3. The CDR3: CASGLVRPANYEQYF. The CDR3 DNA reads TGTGCTAGTGGTTTGGTTAGGCCAGCGAACTACGAGCAGTACTTC.

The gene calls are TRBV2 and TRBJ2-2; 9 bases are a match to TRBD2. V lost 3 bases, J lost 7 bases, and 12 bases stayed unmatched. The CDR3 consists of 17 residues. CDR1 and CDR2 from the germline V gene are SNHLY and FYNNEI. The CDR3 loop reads CASSDWPSGGPGGELFF. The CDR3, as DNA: TGTGCCAGCAGTGATTGGCCAAGCGGGGGGCCGGGCGGGGAGCTGTTTTTT.

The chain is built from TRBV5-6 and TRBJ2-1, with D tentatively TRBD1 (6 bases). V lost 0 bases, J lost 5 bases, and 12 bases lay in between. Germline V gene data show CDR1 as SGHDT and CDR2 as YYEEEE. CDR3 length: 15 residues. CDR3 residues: CASSLGGTLNNEQFF. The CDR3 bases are TGTGCCAGCAGCTTGGGTGGGACACTAAACAATGAGCAGTTCTTC.

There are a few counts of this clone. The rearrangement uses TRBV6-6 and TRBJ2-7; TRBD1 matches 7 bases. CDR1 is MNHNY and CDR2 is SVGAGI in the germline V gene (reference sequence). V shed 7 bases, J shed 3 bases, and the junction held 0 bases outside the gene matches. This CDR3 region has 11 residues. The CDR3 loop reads CASNRGYEQYF. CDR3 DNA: TGTGCCAGCAACAGGGGCTACGAGCAGTACTTC.

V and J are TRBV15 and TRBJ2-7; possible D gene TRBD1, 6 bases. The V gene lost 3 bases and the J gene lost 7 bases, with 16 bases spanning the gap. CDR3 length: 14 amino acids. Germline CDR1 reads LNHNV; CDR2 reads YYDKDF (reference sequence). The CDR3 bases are TGTGCCACCAGCAGTTCTGGGACATCGGGGGAGCAGTACTTC. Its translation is CATSSSGTSGEQYF.

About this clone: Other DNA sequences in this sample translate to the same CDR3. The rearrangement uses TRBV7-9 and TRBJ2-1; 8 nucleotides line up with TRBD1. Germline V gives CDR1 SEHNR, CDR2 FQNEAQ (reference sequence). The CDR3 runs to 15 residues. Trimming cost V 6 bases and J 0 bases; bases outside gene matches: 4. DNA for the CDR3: TGTGCCAGCAGTCTTGGACAGGGCTCCTACAATGAGCAGTTCTTC. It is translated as CASSLGQGSYNEQFF.